This entry is about one TCR beta chain. This record belongs to a study of blood T cell repertoires in COVID-19. Overall study context: Acute-phase and convalescent COVID-19 samples originated in the United States, Italy and Spain.

Clinical histories supplied by participants themselves formed the basis of cohort assignment. There are 14 residues in the CDR3. CDR1 and CDR2 from the germline V gene are KGHDR and SFDVKD. V shed 7 bases and J 5 bases; nucleotides not matched to a gene: 5. Assay used: immunoSEQ multiplex PCR; TCRdb lists only in-frame clones, some missing. The table records about 430,000 clones, roughly 90% of them present only once. The chain combines TRBV24-1 with TRBJ2-7; 12 bases line up with TRBD2. This sequence was found in a woman under 40 with acute COVID-19. The specimen was PBMCs or T cells enriched from blood (not recorded which). The CDR3 DNA reads as TGTGCCACCAGCCCTAGCGGGGGGGCTCACGAGCAGTACTTC. Protein product: CATSPSGGAHEQYF.